The clone carrying this T cell receptor beta chain has a handful of counts. The antigen remains undetermined. The entry originates in a study of glioma-infiltrating T cells. Looking at the study overall: Blood libraries targeted about 4.5- to 11-fold coverage of 900,000 to 1,000,000 T cells.

The iRepertoire nested amplicon-rescue multiplex PCR amplified TCR alpha and beta CDR3s from RNA. TCRdb re-called the multiplex PCR reads through MiXCR, storing one row per CDR3 protein. The data contain about 380,000 distinct CDR3 sequences, 41% of them singletons. The germline gives CDR1 SNHLY, CDR2 FYNNEI. The V end lost 4 bases, the J end lost 1 base, and 7 bases lay between the germline ends. The CDR3 consists of 13 residues. Points from the study as a whole: Tissue-blood divergence was below expectation in non-neoplastic patients, above in gliomas.

The chain links TRBV2 to TRBJ1-1; no clear D gene. This sequence was found in a human donor with low-grade glioma or glioblastoma, undergoing nonglioma brain surgery, or in good health (not recorded which). Sequenced material: glioma tissue, nonneoplastic brain tissue, or PBMCs (not recorded which). The CDR3 nucleotides read TGTGCCAGCAGTGCTCAGTCGAACACTGAAGCTTTCTTT. It yields the protein CASSAQSNTEAFF.